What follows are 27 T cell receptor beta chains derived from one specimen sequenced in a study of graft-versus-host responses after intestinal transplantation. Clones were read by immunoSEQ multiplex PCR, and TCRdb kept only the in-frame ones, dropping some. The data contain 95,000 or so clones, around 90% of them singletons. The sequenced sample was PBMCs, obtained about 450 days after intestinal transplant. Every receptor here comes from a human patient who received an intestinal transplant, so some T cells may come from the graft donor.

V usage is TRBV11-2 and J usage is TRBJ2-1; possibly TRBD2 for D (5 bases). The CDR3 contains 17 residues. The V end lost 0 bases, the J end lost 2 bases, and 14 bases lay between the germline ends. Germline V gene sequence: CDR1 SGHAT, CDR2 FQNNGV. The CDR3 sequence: CASSLDGQLRAYNEQFF. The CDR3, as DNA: TGTGCCAGCAGCTTAGATGGCCAACTGAGGGCCTACAATGAGCAGTTCTTC.

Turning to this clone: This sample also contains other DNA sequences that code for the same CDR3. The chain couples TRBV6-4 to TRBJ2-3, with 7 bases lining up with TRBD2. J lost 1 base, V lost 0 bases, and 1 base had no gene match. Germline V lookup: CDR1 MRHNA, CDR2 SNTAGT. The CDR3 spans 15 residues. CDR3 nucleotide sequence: TGTGCCAGCAGTGACTCCCGGGGGGGCACAGATACGCAGTATTTT. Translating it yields CASSDSRGGTDTQYF.

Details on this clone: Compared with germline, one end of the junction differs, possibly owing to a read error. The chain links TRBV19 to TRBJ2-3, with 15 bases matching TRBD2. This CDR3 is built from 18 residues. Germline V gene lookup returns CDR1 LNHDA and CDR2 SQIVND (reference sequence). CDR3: CASSIVGLAGGSTNTQYF. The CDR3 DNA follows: TGTGCCAGTAGTATAGTGGGACTAGCGGGGGGATCCACAAATACGCAGTATTTT.

The DNA of the CDR3 is TGTGCCAGCAGCTTCGACCGGGTGGAGAACACTGAAGCTTTCTTT. Translation: CASSFDRVENTEAFF. The chain combines TRBV7-3 with TRBJ1-1; no definite D call. Deletions cut 3 bases from V and 1 base from J, with 12 bases between. The length of the CDR3 is 15 residues. CDR1 and CDR2 (germline): SGHTA, FQGTGA.

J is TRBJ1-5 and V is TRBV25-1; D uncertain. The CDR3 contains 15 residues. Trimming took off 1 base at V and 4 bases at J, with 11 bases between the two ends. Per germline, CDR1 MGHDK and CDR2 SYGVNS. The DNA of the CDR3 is TGTGCCAGCAGTGAATGGTGCAGGATGAATCAGCCCCAGCATTTT. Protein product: CASSEWCRMNQPQHF. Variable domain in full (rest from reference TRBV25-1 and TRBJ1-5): EADIYQTPRYLVIGTGKKITLECSQTMGHDKMYWYQQDPGMELHLIHYSYGVNSTEKGDLSSESTVSRIRTEHFPLTLESARPSHTSQYLCASSEWCRMNQPQHFGDGTRLSIL.

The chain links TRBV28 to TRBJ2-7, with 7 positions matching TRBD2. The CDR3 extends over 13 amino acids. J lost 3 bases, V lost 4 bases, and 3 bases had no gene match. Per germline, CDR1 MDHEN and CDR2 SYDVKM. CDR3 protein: CASSSTSDYEQYF. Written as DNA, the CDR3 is TGTGCCAGCAGTTCCACTAGCGACTACGAGCAGTACTTC.

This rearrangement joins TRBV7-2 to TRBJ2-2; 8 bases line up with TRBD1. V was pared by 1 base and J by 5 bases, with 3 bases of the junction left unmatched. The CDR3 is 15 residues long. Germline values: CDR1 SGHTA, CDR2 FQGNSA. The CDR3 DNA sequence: TGTGCCAGCAGCTTAGGGCAGGGGGCGACCGGGGAGCTGTTTTTT. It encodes CASSLGQGATGELFF.

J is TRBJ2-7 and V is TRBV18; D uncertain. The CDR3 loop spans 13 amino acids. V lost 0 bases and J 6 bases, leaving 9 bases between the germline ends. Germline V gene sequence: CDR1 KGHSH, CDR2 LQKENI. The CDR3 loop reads CASSPPPVGEQYF. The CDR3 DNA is TGTGCCAGCTCACCACCTCCAGTCGGCGAGCAGTACTTC.

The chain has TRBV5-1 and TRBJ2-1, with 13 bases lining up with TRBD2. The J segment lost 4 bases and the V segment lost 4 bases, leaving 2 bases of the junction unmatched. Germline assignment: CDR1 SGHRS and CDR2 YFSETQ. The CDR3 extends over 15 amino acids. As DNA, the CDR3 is TGCGCCAGCAGCCCGGGACTAGCGGGGTACAATGAGCAGTTCTTC. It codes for CASSPGLAGYNEQFF.

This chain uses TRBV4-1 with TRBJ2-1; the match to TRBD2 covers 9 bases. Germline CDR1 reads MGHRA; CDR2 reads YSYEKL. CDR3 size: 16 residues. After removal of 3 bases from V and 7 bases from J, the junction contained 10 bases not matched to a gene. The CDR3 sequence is CASSHQLAGVGNEQFF. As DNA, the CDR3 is TGCGCCAGCAGCCACCAATTAGCGGGGGTCGGGAATGAGCAGTTCTTC.

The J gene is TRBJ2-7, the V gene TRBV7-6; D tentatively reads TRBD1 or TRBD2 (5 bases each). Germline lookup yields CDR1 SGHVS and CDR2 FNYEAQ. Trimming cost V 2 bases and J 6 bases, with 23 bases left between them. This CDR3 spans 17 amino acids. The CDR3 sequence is CASSLRPSGRRPLEQYF. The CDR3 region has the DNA TGTGCCAGCAGCTTAAGGCCCTCGGGACGCAGACCCCTCGAGCAGTACTTC.

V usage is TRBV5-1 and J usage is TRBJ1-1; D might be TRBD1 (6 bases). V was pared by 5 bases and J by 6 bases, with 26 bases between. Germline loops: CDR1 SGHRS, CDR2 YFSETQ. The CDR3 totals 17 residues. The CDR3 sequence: CASSSRSRWGHWAEAFF. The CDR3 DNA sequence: TGCGCCAGCAGTTCTAGGTCACGGTGGGGACATTGGGCTGAAGCTTTCTTT.

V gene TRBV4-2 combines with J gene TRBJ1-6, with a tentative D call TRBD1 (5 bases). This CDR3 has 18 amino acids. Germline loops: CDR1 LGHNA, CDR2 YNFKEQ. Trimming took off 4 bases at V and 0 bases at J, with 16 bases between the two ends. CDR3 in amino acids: CASSPGREISSYNSPLHF. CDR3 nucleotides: TGTGCCAGCAGCCCAGGGCGTGAGATAAGCTCCTATAATTCACCCCTCCACTTT.

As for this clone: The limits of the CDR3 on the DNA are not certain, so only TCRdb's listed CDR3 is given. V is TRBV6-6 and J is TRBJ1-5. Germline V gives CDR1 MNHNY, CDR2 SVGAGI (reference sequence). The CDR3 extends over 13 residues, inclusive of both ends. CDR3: CASSYARISPSIF.

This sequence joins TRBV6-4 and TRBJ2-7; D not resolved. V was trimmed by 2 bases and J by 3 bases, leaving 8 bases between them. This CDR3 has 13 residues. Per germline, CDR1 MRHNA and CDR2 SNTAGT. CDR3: CASSDKGYYEQYF. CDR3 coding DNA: TGTGCCAGCAGTGACAAGGGCTACTACGAGCAGTACTTC.

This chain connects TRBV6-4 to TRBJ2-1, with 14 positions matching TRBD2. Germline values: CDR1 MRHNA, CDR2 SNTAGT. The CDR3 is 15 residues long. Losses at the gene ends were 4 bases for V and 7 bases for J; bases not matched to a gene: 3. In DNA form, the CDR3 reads TGTGCCAGCAGTGTGACTAGCGGGGGGGCTAATGAGCAGTTCTTC. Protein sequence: CASSVTSGGANEQFF.

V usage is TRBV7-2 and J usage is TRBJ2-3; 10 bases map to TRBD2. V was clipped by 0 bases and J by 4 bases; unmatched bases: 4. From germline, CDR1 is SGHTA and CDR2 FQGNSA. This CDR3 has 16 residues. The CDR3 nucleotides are TGTGCCAGCAGCTTAGCAGCGGGGGGGCCGGCAGATACGCAGTATTTT. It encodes CASSLAAGGPADTQYF.

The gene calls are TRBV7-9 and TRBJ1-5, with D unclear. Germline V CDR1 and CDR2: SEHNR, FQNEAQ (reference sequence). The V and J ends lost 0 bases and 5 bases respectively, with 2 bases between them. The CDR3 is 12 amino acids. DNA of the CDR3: TGTGCCAGCAGCTTAGCTGATCAGCCCCAGCATTTT. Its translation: CASSLADQPQHF.

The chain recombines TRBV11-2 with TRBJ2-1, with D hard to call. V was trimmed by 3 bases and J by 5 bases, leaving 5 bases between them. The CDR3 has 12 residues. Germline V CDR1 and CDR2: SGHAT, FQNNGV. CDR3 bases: TGTGCCAGCAGCTTGGGGAACAATGAGCAGTTCTTC. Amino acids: CASSLGNNEQFF.

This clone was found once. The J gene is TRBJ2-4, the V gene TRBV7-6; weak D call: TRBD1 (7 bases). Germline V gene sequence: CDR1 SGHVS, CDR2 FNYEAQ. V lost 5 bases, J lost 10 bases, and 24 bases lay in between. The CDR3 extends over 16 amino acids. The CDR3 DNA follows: TGTGCCAGCAGCGAAGGGGGCCTAGCGTCGAGGGGGATTCAGTACTTC. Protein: CASSEGGLASRGIQYF.

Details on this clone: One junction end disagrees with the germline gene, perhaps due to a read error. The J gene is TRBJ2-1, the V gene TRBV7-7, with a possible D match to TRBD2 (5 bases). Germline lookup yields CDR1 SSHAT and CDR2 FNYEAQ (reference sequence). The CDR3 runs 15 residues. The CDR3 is CASSLGGGGYNEQFF. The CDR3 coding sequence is TGTGCTAGCAGCTTAGGAGGTGGAGGTTACAATGAGCAGTTCTTC.

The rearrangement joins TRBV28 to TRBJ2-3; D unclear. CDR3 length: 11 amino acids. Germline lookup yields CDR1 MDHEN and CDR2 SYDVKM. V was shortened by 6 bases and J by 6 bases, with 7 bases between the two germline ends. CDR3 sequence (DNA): TGTGCCAGCAGCCCTTGGGATACGCAGTATTTT. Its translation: CASSPWDTQYF.

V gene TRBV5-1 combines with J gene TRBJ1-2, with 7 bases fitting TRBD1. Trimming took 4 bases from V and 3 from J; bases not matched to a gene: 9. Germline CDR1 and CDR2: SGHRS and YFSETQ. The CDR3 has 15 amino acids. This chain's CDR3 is CASSPRQGGDYGYTF. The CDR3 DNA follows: TGCGCCAGCAGCCCCCGACAGGGTGGGGACTATGGCTACACCTTC. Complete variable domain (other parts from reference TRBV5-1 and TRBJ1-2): KAGVTQTPRYLIKTRGQQVTLSCSPISGHRSVSWYQQTPGQGLQFLFEYFSETQRNKGNFPGRFSGRQFSNSRSEMNVSTLELGDSALYLCASSPRQGGDYGYTFGSGTRLTVV.

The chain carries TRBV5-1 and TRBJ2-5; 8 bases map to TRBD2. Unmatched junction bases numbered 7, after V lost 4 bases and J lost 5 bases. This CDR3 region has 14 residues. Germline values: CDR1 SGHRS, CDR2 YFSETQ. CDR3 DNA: TGCGCCAGCAGCCCCCCAGGGACTAGGGAGACCCAGTACTTC. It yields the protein CASSPPGTRETQYF.

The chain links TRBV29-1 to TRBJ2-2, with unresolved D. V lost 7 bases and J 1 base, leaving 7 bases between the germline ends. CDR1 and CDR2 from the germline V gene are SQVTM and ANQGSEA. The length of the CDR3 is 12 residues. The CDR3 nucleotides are TGCAGCGCCTCGGGGAACACCGGGGAGCTGTTTTTT. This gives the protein CSASGNTGELFF.

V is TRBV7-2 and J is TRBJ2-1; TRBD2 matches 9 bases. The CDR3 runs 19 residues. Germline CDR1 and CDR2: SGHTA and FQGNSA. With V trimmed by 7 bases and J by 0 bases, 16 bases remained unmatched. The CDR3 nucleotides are TGTGCCAGCATGTGGGTTGGCCTAGCGGGACCCAGCTCCTACAATGAGCAGTTCTTC. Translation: CASMWVGLAGPSSYNEQFF.

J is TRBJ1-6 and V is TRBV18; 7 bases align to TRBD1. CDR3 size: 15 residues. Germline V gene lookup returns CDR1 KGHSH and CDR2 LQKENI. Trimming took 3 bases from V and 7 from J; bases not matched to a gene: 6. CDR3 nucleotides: TGTGCCAGCTCACCCCGGGACAGTGGGAATTCACCCCTCCACTTT. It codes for CASSPRDSGNSPLHF. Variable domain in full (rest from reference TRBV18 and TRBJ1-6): NAGVMQNPRHLVRRRGQEARLRCSPMKGHSHVYWYRQLPEEGLKFMVYLQKENIIDESGMPKERFSAEFPKEGPSILRIQQVVRGDSAAYFCASSPRDSGNSPLHFGNGTRLTVT.